The 29 T cell receptor beta chains listed next were all sequenced from one sample in a study of CDR3 diversity in severe acne. MiXCR, applied by TCRdb to the PCR reads, yields one record per CDR3 protein. Of approximately 90,000 distinct CDR3 sequences in the sample, around 47% were seen once. Sequenced sample: blood. The receptors shown here come from a male donor with severe acne vulgaris.

This sequence joins TRBV29-1 and TRBJ2-7, with a weak D call TRBD1 (5 bases). The CDR3 runs 13 residues. Germline CDR1 is SQVTM and CDR2 is ANQGSEA. Trimming cost V 5 bases and J 1 base, with 12 bases left between them. CDR3: CSVQLRQSYEQYF. As DNA, the CDR3 is TGCAGCGTTCAGCTAAGACAGTCCTACGAGCAGTACTTC.

This chain connects TRBV20-1 to TRBJ1-2; TRBD1 aligns across 12 bases. V lost 6 bases and J lost 4; bases outside the gene matches: 12. In germline, CDR1 is DFQATT, CDR2 SNEGSKA (reference sequence). This CDR3 has 16 residues. The CDR3 coding sequence is TGCAGTGCAAAAACCCGGGACAGGGGGCAGTTCTATGGCTACACCTTC. Protein product: CSAKTRDRGQFYGYTF.

The V and J genes are TRBV4-1 and TRBJ1-6, with D maybe TRBD1 (5 bases). Germline V CDR1 and CDR2: MGHRA, YSYEKL. Trimming pared 5 bases from V and 13 bases from J, leaving 18 bases between. This CDR3 is 14 amino acids long. CDR3 sequence reads: CASSEGRGSSPLHF. The CDR3 DNA reads TGCGCCAGCAGCGAAGGGAGGGGCAGTTCCCCCCTCCACTTT.

This clonotype was counted a few times. The CDR3 sequence is CATSDPDRSNTGELFF. The CDR3 coding sequence is TGTGCCACCAGTGATCCTGACAGGTCGAACACCGGGGAGCTGTTTTTT. The rearrangement joins TRBV24-1 to TRBJ2-2, with D possibly matching TRBD1 (6 bases). CDR1 and CDR2 from the germline V gene are KGHDR and SFDVKD. Trimming left V 3 bases short and J 0 bases short, with 10 bases between. The CDR3 is 16 residues long.

The chain uses TRBV6-1 and TRBJ2-2; unclear D gene. This CDR3 spans 15 amino acids. V was pared by 3 bases and J by 6 bases, with 14 bases between. The germline V gene encodes CDR1 MNHNS and CDR2 SASEGT. CDR3 loop: CASSDSRVHAGELFF. The CDR3 DNA reads TGTGCCAGCAGTGATTCTAGGGTCCACGCCGGGGAGCTGTTTTTT.

In regard to this clonotype: With a much larger clone just one base away, this may be a read error. The CDR3 spells CASSDEQGSVCGYTF. The CDR3 region has the DNA TGTGCCAGCAGTGACGAGCAGGGATCAGTCTGTGGCTACACCTTC. V usage is TRBV9 and J usage is TRBJ1-2; D possibly corresponds to TRBD1 (5 bases). The ends were cut back, 5 bases at V and 7 bases at J, with 21 bases in the middle. The CDR3 has 15 residues. CDR1 is SGDLS, CDR2 YYNGEE, per germline.

This chain connects TRBV10-3 to TRBJ1-5; a weak D match, TRBD1 (5 bases). Trimming removed 2 bases from V and 7 bases from J, with 12 bases in between. The CDR3 loop spans 14 amino acids. Germline V lookup: CDR1 ENHRY, CDR2 SYGVKD. The CDR3 region is CAISEGLGGQPQHF. CDR3 nucleotide sequence: TGTGCCATCAGTGAGGGACTCGGGGGACAGCCCCAGCATTTT.

This clonotype was counted a single time. The chain has TRBV29-1 and TRBJ2-5; 7 bases map to TRBD1. Germline trimming cut 7 bases from V and 2 bases from J; bases unmatched to any gene: 4. Looked up from germline, CDR1 is SQVTM and CDR2 is ANQGSEA. This CDR3 has 12 amino acids. CDR3 nucleotides: TGCAGCGCGGAACAGGGGCAAGAGACCCAGTACTTC. Translating gives CSAEQGQETQYF.

This clonotype has at least ten counts. The chain joins TRBV19 to TRBJ2-7, with D hard to call. This CDR3 contains 15 residues. V lost 0 bases and J 2 bases, leaving 11 bases between the germline ends. Germline V gene lookup returns CDR1 LNHDA and CDR2 SQIVND (reference sequence). This CDR3 is CASSIDVKWAYEQYF. CDR3 DNA: TGTGCCAGTAGTATAGATGTTAAGTGGGCCTACGAGCAGTACTTC.

There are a few counts of this clonotype. Compared with germline, one end of the junction differs, possibly owing to a read error. Here the CDR3 DNA reads TGTACCAGCAGGCGCTCTTCAGGGGCCATCGAGCAGTACTTC. It encodes CTSRRSSGAIEQYF. The rearrangement joins TRBV5-8 to TRBJ2-7, with D perhaps TRBD1 (6 bases). Germline V gives CDR1 SGHTS, CDR2 YDEGEE. This CDR3 comprises 14 residues.

This clonotype appeared a few times. V gene TRBV7-9 combines with J gene TRBJ2-7; D gene uncertain. CDR1 is SEHNR, CDR2 FQNEAQ, per germline (reference sequence). The CDR3 length is 14 residues. The ends were cut back, 0 bases at V and 1 base at J, with 7 bases in the middle. CDR3 sequence (DNA): TGTGCCAGCAGCTTAGCGGCCCTTTCCTACGAGCAGTACTTC. The encoded protein is CASSLAALSYEQYF. The complete variable domain, with remaining parts taken from reference TRBV7-9 and TRBJ2-7, reads DTGVSQNPRHKITKRGQNVTFRCDPISEHNRLYWYRQTLGQGPEFLTYFQNEAQLEKSRLLSDRFSAERPKGSFSTLEIQRTEQGDSAMYLCASSLAALSYEQYFGPGTRLTVT.

This clonotype was counted ten times or more. This chain uses TRBV4-3 with TRBJ1-2; 8 bases are shared with TRBD1. The ends lost 0 bases at V and 3 bases at J; junction bases unmatched: 3. This CDR3 is built from 15 residues. Germline lookup yields CDR1 LGHNA and CDR2 YSLEER. The CDR3 reads CASSQDETGDYGYTF. The DNA of the CDR3 is TGCGCCAGCAGCCAAGATGAGACAGGGGACTATGGCTACACCTTC.

V gene TRBV11-2 combines with J gene TRBJ1-5; TRBD1 might be the D (6 bases). CDR1 is SGHAT and CDR2 is FQNNGV in the germline V gene. The CDR3 spans 17 residues. V lost 1 base and J 4 bases, leaving 17 bases between the germline ends. The DNA for the CDR3 is TGTGCCAGCAGCTTAGGGGCAGTCGGGACACTTAATCAGCCCCAGCATTTT. The encoded protein is CASSLGAVGTLNQPQHF.

The sample holds many counts of this clonotype. The V call is TRBV9, the J call TRBJ2-1, with 8 positions matching TRBD1. CDR1 SGDLS and CDR2 YYNGEE come from the germline V gene. The CDR3 extends over 15 amino acids. Unmatched junction bases numbered 7, after V lost 4 bases and J lost 4 bases. The CDR3 DNA is TGTGCCAGCAGCAGACGGACAGGGTTTTACAATGAGCAGTTCTTC. This sequence encodes CASSRRTGFYNEQFF. The full variable domain, its missing parts supplied by reference TRBV9 and TRBJ2-1, is DSGVTQTPKHLITATGQRVTLRCSPRSGDLSVYWYQQSLDQGLQFLIQYYNGEERAKGNILERFSAQQFPDLHSELNLSSLELGDSALYFCASSRRTGFYNEQFFGPGTRLTVL.

For the CDR3, the DNA is TGCAGCGTTGCAGGGGGCCGGGGCACTGAAGCTTTCTTT. It encodes CSVAGGRGTEAFF. This sequence joins TRBV29-1 and TRBJ1-1; TRBD1 matches 8 bases. CDR1 is SQVTM, CDR2 ANQGSEA, per germline. The CDR3 loop spans 13 amino acids. Germline trimming cut 4 bases from V and 4 bases from J; bases unmatched to any gene: 5.

The V and J genes are TRBV7-3 and TRBJ2-2, with D maybe TRBD1 (6 bases). Trimming stripped 4 bases from V and 4 bases from J, with 16 bases between. Germline CDR1 and CDR2: SGHTA and FQGTGA. The CDR3 spans 16 residues. The CDR3 reads CASSSRQEGSTGELFF. The CDR3 DNA follows: TGTGCCAGCAGCTCCCGACAGGAAGGAAGCACCGGGGAGCTGTTTTTT.

The rearrangement joins TRBV20-1 to TRBJ2-7, with 8 bases fitting TRBD1. Germline CDR1 and CDR2: DFQATT and SNEGSKA (reference sequence). With V trimmed by 6 bases and J by 3 bases, 13 bases remained unmatched. The CDR3 is 15 residues long. Here the CDR3 DNA reads TGCAGTGCCCTACACGACAGGGGACCCTTCTACGAGCAGTACTTC. Protein: CSALHDRGPFYEQYF.

Concerning this clonotype: One junction end does not reproduce the germline sequence, and a read error may be involved. The CDR3 loop is CASSPPDRGMTGANVLTF. The CDR3 region has the DNA TGTGCCAGCAGCCCGCCGGACAGGGGTATGACTGGGGCCAACGTCCTGACTTTC. V gene TRBV5-1 combines with J gene TRBJ2-6, with 9 bases matching TRBD1. The CDR3 sequence is 18 residues long. Germline values: CDR1 SGHRS, CDR2 YFSETQ.

The chain combines TRBV2 with TRBJ1-6; possible D gene TRBD1, 5 bases. CDR3 length equals 17 residues. Germline CDR1 SNHLY, CDR2 FYNNEI. Trimming took off 7 bases at V and 6 bases at J, with 22 bases between the two ends. In DNA, the CDR3 is TGTGCCAGCACCAGAATTCAGACAGCTCCTCTTAATTCACCCCTCCACTTT. The encoded protein is CASTRIQTAPLNSPLHF. The full variable domain, with the rest looked up from reference TRBV2 and TRBJ1-6, is EPEVTQTPSHQVTQMGQEVILRCVPISNHLYFYWYRQILGQKVEFLVSFYNNEISEKSEIFDDQFSVERPDGSNFTLKIRSTKLEDSAMYFCASTRIQTAPLNSPLHFGNGTRLTVT.

Remarks on this clonotype: This may stem from a read error, because a much larger clone lies one nucleotide away. This CDR3 is CASSLEGRSNQPRHF. DNA of the CDR3: TGCGCCAGCAGCTTGGAGGGACGGAGCAATCAGCCCCGGCATTTT. V is TRBV5-1 and J is TRBJ1-5, with TRBD1 as a possible D gene (5 bases). The CDR3 runs to 15 residues. Germline V gene lookup returns CDR1 SGHRS and CDR2 YFSETQ.

The chain employs TRBV6-5 and TRBJ1-2; D is undetermined. V was cut by 0 bases and J by 1 base, with 12 bases left in between. CDR3 size: 16 residues. Germline V gene lookup returns CDR1 MNHEY and CDR2 SVGAGI. The DNA of the CDR3 is TGTGCCAGCAGTTACTCTTCCCCCAGCATTAACTATGGCTACACCTTC. Protein product: CASSYSSPSINYGYTF.

In its sample, this clonotype was seen many times. This rearrangement joins TRBV7-8 to TRBJ2-2; TRBD2 matches 7 bases. The CDR3 extends over 18 amino acids. The germline V gene encodes CDR1 SGHVS and CDR2 FQNEAQ. J gave up 7 bases and V 1 base, and 15 bases lay outside the gene matches. The CDR3 DNA reads TGTGCCAGCAGCTTAGTTGGACTAGACCTTAAAGGAGACGGGGAGCTGTTTTTT. This gives the protein CASSLVGLDLKGDGELFF. The whole variable domain, remainder taken from reference TRBV7-8 and TRBJ2-2, is GAGVSQSPRYKVAKRGQDVALRCDPISGHVSLFWYQQALGQGPEFLTYFQNEAQLDKSGLPSDRFFAERPEGSVSTLKIQRTQQEDSAVYLCASSLVGLDLKGDGELFFGEGSRLTVL.

V is TRBV7-3 and J is TRBJ2-7; 8 bases fit TRBD1. CDR3 length: 15 residues. Germline V CDR1 and CDR2: SGHTA, FQGTGA. The trim removed 5 bases at V and 4 bases at J, leaving 10 bases unmatched. CDR3 sequence reads: CASSKTGAAPYEQYF. CDR3 sequence (DNA): TGTGCCAGCAGCAAGACAGGGGCCGCGCCTTACGAGCAGTACTTC.

V usage is TRBV10-3 and J usage is TRBJ1-6; maybe TRBD1 (5 bases). CDR1 ENHRY and CDR2 SYGVKD come from the germline V gene. V was trimmed by 10 bases and J by 1 base, leaving 8 bases between them. CDR3 length: 13 residues. The CDR3, as DNA: TGTGCCAGCAGGGCGTCCTATAATTCACCCCTCCACTTT. This encodes CASRASYNSPLHF.

For this clonotype: One junction end disagrees with the germline gene, perhaps due to a read error. The chain couples TRBV20-1 to TRBJ1-2, with D unclear. The CDR3 is 13 residues long. The germline V gene has CDR1 DFQATT and CDR2 SNEGSKA (reference sequence). This CDR3 reads CSARIDGSYGYTF. In DNA, the CDR3 is TGCAGTGCTAGGATAGATGGGTCCTATGGTTACACCTTC.

V usage is TRBV12-3 or TRBV12-4 and J usage is TRBJ1-1, with a weak D call TRBD1 (5 bases). The CDR3 extends over 11 amino acids. Trimming took off 11 bases at V and 5 bases at J, with 12 bases between the two ends. For the CDR3, the DNA is TGTGCCCTTTCTGGGGGAACTGAAGCTTTCTTT. Its protein product is CALSGGTEAFF.

This clonotype was counted at least ten times. The V gene is TRBV18, the J gene TRBJ2-7, with a weak D call TRBD2 (6 bases). The CDR3 totals 14 residues. Between the trimmed V and J ends, which lost 6 bases and 3 bases, there was a span of 15 bases. CDR1 and CDR2 (germline): KGHSH, LQKENI. CDR3 sequence: CASSRPSAIYEQYF. The CDR3 DNA reads as TGTGCCAGCTCCCGGCCTAGCGCTATCTACGAGCAGTACTTC.

On this clonotype itself: Likely a read error: the CDR3 ends without its conserved phenylalanine or tryptophan. The limits of the CDR3 on the DNA are not certain, so only TCRdb's listed CDR3 is given. The rearrangement links TRBV7-2 to TRBJ2-5; the table assigns TRBD2, which was not confirmed against the DNA. The V gene's germline CDR1 is SGHTA and CDR2 FQGNSA. The CDR3 numbers 17 amino acids, ends counted. Here the CDR3 reads CASSLTYRASYGYTFGS.

This clonotype was observed many times. CDR3 protein: CASSEAGGVYNEQFF. The CDR3 nucleotides are TGTGCCAGCAGCGAAGCGGGAGGAGTCTACAATGAGCAGTTCTTC. The J gene is TRBJ2-1, the V gene TRBV7-3; 9 bases align to TRBD2. CDR3 length equals 15 residues. With V trimmed by 5 bases and J by 3 bases, 5 bases remained unmatched. CDR1 SGHTA and CDR2 FQGTGA come from the germline V gene.